The TCR beta chain under discussion was sequenced for a study of T cells in Graves' hyperthyroidism and ophthalmopathy. Study-level results: Most thyroid-expanded clonotypes above 0.001 were also found in blood.

Amplification of TCR beta CDR3 regions was performed using RNA transcripts as template. First-round RT-PCR with HTBI primers amplified the TCR CDR3 region. Each CDR3 protein is one row after TCRdb ran MiXCR on the multiplex PCR reads. The sample holds around 660,000 distinct CDR3 sequences, roughly 45% seen once. Ten or more counts support this clonotype. Antigen unknown. Patients were excluded because of uncontrolled infection, other autoimmune disease, pregnancy or lactation. In making diagnoses, clinical symptoms, serum thyroxine and TRAb, thyroid ultrasound and orbital computed tomography were all used. This CDR3 has 14 amino acids. Germline CDR1 and CDR2: LNHNV and YYDKDF (reference sequence). V gave up 0 bases and J gave up 3 bases, with 8 bases separating them.

The chain carries TRBV15 and TRBJ1-2; D ambiguous. The specimen sequenced was peripheral blood or thyroid tissue (not recorded which). The sequence was collected from an adult man with Graves' disease, either hyperthyroidism or ophthalmopathy (not recorded which). CDR3 DNA: TGTGCCACCAGCAGAGACCCGAGAGACTATGGCTACACCTTC. As protein: CATSRDPRDYGYTF.